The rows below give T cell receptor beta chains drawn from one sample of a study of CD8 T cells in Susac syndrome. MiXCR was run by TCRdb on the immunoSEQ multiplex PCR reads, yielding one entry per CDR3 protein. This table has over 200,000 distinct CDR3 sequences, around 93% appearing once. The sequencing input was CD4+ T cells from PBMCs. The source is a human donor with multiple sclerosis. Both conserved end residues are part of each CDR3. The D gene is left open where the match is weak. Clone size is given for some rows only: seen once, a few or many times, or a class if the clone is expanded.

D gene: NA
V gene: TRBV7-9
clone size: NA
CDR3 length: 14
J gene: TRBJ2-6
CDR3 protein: CASSTRVGANVLTF
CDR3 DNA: TGTGCCAGCAGCACCAGGGTAGGGGCCAACGTCCTGACTTTC

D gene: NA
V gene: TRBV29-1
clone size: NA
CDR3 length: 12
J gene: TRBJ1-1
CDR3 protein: CSITPADTEAFF
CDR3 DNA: TGCAGCATCACCCCCGCGGACACTGAAGCTTTCTTT

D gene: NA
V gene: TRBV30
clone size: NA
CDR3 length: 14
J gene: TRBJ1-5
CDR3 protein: CAWSGDGRHQPQHF
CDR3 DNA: TGTGCCTGGAGTGGGGATGGGCGCCATCAGCCCCAGCATTTT

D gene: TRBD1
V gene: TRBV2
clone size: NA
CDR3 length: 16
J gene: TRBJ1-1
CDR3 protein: CASSPRQGGRDTEAFF
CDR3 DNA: TGTGCCAGCAGCCCTAGACAGGGAGGGAGGGACACTGAAGCTTTCTTT

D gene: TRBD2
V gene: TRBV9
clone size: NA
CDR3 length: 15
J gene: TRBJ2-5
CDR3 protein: CASSVSGGGKETQYF
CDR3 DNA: TGTGCCAGCAGCGTAAGCGGGGGAGGCAAAGAGACCCAGTACTTC

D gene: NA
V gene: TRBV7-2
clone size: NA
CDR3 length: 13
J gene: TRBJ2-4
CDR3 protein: CASSSPGQNIQYF
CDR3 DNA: TGTGCCAGCAGTTCCCCGGGACAAAACATTCAGTACTTC

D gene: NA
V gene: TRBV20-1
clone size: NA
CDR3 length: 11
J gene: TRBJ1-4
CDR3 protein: CSARGDEKLFF
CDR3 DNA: TGCAGTGCTAGGGGGGATGAAAAACTGTTTTTT

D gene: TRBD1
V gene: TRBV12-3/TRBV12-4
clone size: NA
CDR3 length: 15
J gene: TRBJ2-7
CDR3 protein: CASSRQGISSYEQYF
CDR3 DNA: TGTGCCAGCAGCCGACAGGGTATCAGCTCCTACGAGCAGTACTTC

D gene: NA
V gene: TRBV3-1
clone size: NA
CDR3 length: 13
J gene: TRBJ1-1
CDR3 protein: CASSQDWKGEAFF
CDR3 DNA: TGTGCCAGCAGCCAAGATTGGAAGGGGGAAGCTTTCTTT

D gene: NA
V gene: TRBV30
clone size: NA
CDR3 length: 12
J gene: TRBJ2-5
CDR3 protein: CALGAQGKTQYF
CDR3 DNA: TGTGCCCTGGGGGCCCAGGGGAAGACCCAGTACTTC

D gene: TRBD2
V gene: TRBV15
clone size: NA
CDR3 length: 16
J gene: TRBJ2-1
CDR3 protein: CATKSIAGGQYDEQFF
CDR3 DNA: TGTGCCACCAAGTCCATAGCGGGGGGGCAATACGATGAGCAGTTCTTC

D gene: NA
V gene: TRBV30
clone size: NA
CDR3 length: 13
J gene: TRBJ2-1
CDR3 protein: CAWTVREGHEQFF
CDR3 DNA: TGTGCCTGGACCGTCCGCGAGGGGCATGAGCAGTTCTTC

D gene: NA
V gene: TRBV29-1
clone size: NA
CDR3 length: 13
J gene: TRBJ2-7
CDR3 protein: CSVEEGSSTSRLF
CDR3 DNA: TGCAGCGTTGAGGAGGGCTCTTCTACGAGCAGGCTTTTC

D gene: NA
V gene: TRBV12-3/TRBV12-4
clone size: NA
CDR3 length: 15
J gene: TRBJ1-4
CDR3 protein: CASSLGGDSSEKLFF
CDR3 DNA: TGTGCCAGCAGTTTGGGAGGGGATTCGAGTGAAAAACTGTTTTTT

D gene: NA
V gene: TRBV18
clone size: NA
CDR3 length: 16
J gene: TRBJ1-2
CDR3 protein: CASSQGQPQSNYGYTF
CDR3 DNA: TGTGCCAGCTCACAAGGACAGCCCCAGTCTAACTATGGCTACACCTTC

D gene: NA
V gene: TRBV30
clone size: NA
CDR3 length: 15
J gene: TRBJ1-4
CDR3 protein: CAWSTTPGLNEKLFF
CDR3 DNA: TGTGCCTGGAGTACAACACCGGGACTTAATGAAAAACTGTTTTTT

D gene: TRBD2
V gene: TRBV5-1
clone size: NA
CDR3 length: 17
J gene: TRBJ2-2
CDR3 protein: CASSLSSGGRETGELFF
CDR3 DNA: TGCGCCAGCAGCTTGTCTAGCGGGGGCCGTGAGACCGGGGAGCTGTTTTTT

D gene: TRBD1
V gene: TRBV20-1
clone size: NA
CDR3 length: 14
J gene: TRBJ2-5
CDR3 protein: CSASGGAGQETQYF
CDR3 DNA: TGCAGTGCTTCAGGGGGCGCCGGGCAAGAGACCCAGTACTTC

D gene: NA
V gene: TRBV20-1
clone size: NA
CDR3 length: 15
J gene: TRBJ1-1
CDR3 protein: CSAELEGYLRAEAFF
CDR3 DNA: TGCAGTGCCGAATTGGAAGGGTACTTAAGGGCTGAAGCTTTCTTT

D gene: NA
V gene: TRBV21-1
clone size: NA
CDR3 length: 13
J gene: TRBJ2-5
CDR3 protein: CASKPRLEGTQYF
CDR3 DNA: TGTGCCAGCAAGCCCAGACTAGAAGGGACCCAGTACTTC

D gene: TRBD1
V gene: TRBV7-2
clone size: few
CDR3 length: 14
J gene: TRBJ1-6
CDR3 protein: CASSPGQGGSPLHF
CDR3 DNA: TGTGCCAGCAGCCCGGGACAGGGCGGTTCACCCCTCCACTTT

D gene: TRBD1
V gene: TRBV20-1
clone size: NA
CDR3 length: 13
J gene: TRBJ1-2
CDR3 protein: CSARGQGLYGYTF
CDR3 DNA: TGCAGTGCTAGGGGACAGGGCCTCTATGGCTACACCTTC

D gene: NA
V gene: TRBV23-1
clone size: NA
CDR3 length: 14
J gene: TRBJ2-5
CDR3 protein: CASSPYWYQETQYF
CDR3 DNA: TGCGCCAGCAGTCCATACTGGTACCAAGAGACCCAGTACTTC

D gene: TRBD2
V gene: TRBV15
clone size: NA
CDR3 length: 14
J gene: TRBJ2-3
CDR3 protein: CATSRLAETDTQYF
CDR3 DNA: TGTGCCACCAGCAGGCTAGCGGAGACAGATACGCAGTATTTT

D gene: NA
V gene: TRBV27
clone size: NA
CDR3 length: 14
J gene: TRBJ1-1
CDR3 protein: CASSLYVSGSEAFF
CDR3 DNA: TGTGCCAGCAGTTTGTATGTTAGTGGTAGTGAAGCTTTCTTT

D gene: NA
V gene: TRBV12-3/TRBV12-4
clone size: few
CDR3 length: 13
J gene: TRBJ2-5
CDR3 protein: CASSLGQGETQYF
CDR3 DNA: TGTGCCAGCAGTTTAGGTCAGGGAGAGACCCAGTACTTC

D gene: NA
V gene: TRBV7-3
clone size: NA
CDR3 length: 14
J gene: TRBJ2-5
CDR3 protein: CASSLGAGEETQYF
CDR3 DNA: TGTGCCAGCAGCTTAGGGGCAGGGGAAGAGACCCAGTACTTC

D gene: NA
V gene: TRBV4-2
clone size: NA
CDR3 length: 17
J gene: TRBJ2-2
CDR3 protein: CASSHPREVKDTGELFF
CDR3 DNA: TGTGCCAGCAGCCACCCCCGTGAAGTTAAGGACACCGGGGAGCTGTTTTTT

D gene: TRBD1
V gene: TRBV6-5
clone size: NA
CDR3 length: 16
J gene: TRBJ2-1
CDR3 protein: CASSYSNRGPYNEQFF
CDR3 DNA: TGTGCCAGCAGTTACTCGAACAGGGGGCCGTACAATGAGCAGTTCTTC

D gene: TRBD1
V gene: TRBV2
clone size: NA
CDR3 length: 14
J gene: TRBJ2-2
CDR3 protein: CASSDDRGAGELFF
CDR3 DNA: TGTGCCAGCAGTGACGACAGGGGGGCCGGGGAGCTGTTTTTT

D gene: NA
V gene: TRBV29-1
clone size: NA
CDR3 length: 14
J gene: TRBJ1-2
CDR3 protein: CSVEVLGGGYGYTF
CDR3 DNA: TGCAGCGTTGAAGTATTGGGTGGAGGCTATGGCTACACCTTC

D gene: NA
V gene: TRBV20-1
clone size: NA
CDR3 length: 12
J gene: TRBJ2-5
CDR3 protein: CSATRRGETQYF
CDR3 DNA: TGCAGTGCTACCCGGAGGGGAGAGACCCAGTACTTC

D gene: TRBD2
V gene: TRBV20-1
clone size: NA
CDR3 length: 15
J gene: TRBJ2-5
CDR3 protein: CSAIPPPRGGETQYF
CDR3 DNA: TGCAGTGCTATACCGCCCCCCCGGGGGGGGGAGACCCAGTACTTC

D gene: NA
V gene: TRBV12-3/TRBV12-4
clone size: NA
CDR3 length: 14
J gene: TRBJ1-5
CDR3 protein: CASSTHRGNQPQHF
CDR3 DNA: TGTGCCAGCAGTACCCACAGGGGCAATCAGCCCCAGCATTTT

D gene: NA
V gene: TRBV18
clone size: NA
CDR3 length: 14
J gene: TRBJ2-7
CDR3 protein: CASSPTGHHYEQYF
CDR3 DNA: TGTGCCAGCTCACCAACGGGACACCACTACGAGCAGTACTTC

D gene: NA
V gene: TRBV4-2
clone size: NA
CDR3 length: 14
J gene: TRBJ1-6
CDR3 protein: CASSQDHQGSPLHF
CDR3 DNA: TGTGCCAGCAGCCAAGATCACCAGGGGTCACCCCTCCACTTT

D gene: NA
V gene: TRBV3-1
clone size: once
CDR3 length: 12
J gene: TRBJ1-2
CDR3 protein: CASTQGRGGYTF
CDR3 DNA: TGTGCCAGCACCCAAGGGCGGGGTGGCTACACCTTC

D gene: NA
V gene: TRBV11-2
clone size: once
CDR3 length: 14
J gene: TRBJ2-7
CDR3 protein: CASSPLVRHYEQYF
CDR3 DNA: TGTGCCAGCAGCCCCTTGGTCAGACACTACGAGCAGTACTTC

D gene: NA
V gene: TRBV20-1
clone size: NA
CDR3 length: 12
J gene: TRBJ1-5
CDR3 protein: CSARRAGQPQHF
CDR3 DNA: TGCAGTGCGCGAAGAGCAGGTCAGCCCCAGCATTTT

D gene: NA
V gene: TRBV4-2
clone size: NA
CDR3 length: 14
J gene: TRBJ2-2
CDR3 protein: CASSQAGIVVELFF
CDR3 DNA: TGTGCCAGCAGCCAAGCCGGGATAGTGGTGGAGCTGTTTTTT

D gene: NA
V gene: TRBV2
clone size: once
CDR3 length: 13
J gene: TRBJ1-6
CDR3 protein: CASNSVGDSPLHF
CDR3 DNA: TGTGCCAGCAACTCGGTGGGGGATTCACCCCTCCACTTT

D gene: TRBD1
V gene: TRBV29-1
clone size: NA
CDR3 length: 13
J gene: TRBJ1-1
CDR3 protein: CSVDGQGNTEAFF
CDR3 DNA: TGCAGCGTTGATGGACAGGGGAACACTGAAGCTTTCTTT

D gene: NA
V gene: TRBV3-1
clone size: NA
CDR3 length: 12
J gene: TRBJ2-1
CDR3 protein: CASSQASNEQFF
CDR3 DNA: TGTGCCAGCAGCCAAGCCAGCAATGAGCAGTTCTTC

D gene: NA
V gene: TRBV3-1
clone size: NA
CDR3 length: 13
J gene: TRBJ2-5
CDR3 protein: CASSPWDQETQYF
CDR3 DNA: TGTGCCAGCAGCCCCTGGGACCAAGAGACCCAGTACTTC

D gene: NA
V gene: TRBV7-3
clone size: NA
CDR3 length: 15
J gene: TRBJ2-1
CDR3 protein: CASSLTWSSYNEQFF
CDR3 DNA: TGTGCCAGCAGCTTAACGTGGAGCTCCTACAATGAGCAGTTCTTC

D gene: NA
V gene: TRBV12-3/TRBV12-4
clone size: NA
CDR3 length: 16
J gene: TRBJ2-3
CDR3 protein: CASSFLGKTSTDTQYF
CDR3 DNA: TGTGCCAGCAGTTTTTTAGGGAAAACTAGCACAGATACGCAGTATTTT